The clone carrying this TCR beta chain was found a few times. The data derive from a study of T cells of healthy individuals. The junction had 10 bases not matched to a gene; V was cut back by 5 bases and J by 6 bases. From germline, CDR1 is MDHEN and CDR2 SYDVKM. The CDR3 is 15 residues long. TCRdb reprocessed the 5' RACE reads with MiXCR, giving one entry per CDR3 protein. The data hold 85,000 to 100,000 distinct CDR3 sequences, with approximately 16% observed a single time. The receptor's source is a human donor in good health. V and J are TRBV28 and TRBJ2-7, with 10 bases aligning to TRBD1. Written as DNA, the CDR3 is TGTGCCAGCAGTGGGTTCCGGGACAGGGGCGGCGAGCAGTACTTC. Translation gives CASSGFRDRGGEQYF.